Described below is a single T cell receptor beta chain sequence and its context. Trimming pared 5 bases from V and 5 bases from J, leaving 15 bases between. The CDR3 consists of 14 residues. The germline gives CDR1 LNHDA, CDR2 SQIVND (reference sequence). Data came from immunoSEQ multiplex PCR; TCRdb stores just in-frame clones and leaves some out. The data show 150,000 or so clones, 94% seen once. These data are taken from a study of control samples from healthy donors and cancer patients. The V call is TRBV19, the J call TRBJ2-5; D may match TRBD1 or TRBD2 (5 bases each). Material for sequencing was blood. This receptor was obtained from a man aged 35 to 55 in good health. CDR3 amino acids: CASSPRSGAETQYF. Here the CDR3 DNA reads TGTGCCAGTAGTCCACGTTCCGGGGCGGAGACCCAGTACTTC.